This is a list of T cell receptor beta chains from one sample in a study of T cells in narcolepsy. TCRdb keeps only in-frame clones here, not all; method: immunoSEQ multiplex PCR. The profile covers roughly 10,000 clones, with 70% to 75% appearing a single time and approximately 22% taken by the ten largest. Sequencing was carried out using CD45RA- memory CD8+ T cells from PBMCs. The source of these receptors is a human donor with narcolepsy. Both conserved end residues are part of each CDR3. The order of the fields is CDR3 length, clone size, V gene, J gene, D gene, CDR3 protein, CDR3 DNA. A D gene is named only where the DNA matches it firmly. Clone size is not always given. Where it is, it says once, few, many or a class for expanded clones.

>13|few|TRBV7-3|TRBJ2-2|TRBD1
CASSLGGQGELFF
TGTGCCAGCAGCTTAGGGGGACAGGGGGAGCTGTTTTTT
>15|once|TRBV6-9|TRBJ2-7|TRBD2
CASSVEPSGSYEQYF
TGTGCCAGCAGTGTTGAGCCTAGCGGATCCTACGAGCAGTACTTC
>15|NA|TRBV6-6|TRBJ2-3|TRBD1
CASSRTGGRTDTQYF
TGTGCCAGCAGCCGGACAGGGGGCAGGACAGATACGCAGTATTTT
>18|NA|TRBV7-9|TRBJ2-5|TRBD2
CASSPEGLADLYQETQYF
TGTGCCAGCAGCCCAGAGGGACTAGCGGACTTGTACCAAGAGACCCAGTACTTC
>15|NA|TRBV6-5|TRBJ1-2|TRBD1
CASSHPPDRGSGYTF
TGTGCCAGCAGTCACCCCCCGGACAGGGGAAGTGGCTACACCTTC
>15|once|TRBV4-2|TRBJ1-1|NA
CASSQDTGKRTEAFF
TGTGCCAGCAGCCAAGATACCGGGAAACGCACTGAAGCTTTCTTT
>14|NA|TRBV9|TRBJ2-7|NA
CASTLDSSPYEQYF
TGTGCCAGCACTCTAGACAGTAGTCCCTACGAGCAGTACTTC
>15|few|TRBV7-3|TRBJ1-6|NA
CASSLWWPEGSPLHF
TGTGCCAGCAGCTTATGGTGGCCCGAGGGGTCACCCCTCCACTTT
>15|NA|TRBV7-6|TRBJ1-5|TRBD1
CASSVRTGTNQPQHF
TGTGCCAGCAGCGTAAGGACAGGGACGAATCAGCCCCAGCATTTT
>14|NA|TRBV30|TRBJ2-1|TRBD2
CAWGLAGGLDEQFF
TGTGCCTGGGGACTAGCGGGAGGGTTAGATGAGCAGTTCTTC
>15|few|TRBV5-1|TRBJ1-5|NA
CASSLALQGNQPQHF
TGCGCCAGCAGCTTGGCCCTACAGGGTAATCAGCCCCAGCATTTT
>16|NA|TRBV6-4|TRBJ2-3|TRBD2
CASSSTQSGGADTQYF
TGTGCCAGCAGTTCAACCCAAAGCGGGGGGGCAGATACGCAGTATTTT
>17|NA|TRBV5-1|TRBJ1-1|NA
CASSLEGAGVGDTEAFF
TGCGCCAGCAGCTTGGAGGGCGCAGGGGTAGGTGACACTGAAGCTTTCTTT
>14|NA|TRBV19|TRBJ1-5|NA
CATKIPGGNQPQHF
TGTGCCACCAAAATCCCTGGGGGGAATCAGCCCCAGCATTTT
>16|once|TRBV7-2|TRBJ1-1|TRBD1
CASSLAGQGKNTEAFF
TGTGCCAGCAGCTTAGCCGGACAGGGAAAGAACACTGAAGCTTTCTTT
>13|NA|TRBV7-9|TRBJ2-7|TRBD1
CASSLGQGDEQYF
TGTGCCAGCAGCTTAGGACAGGGGGACGAGCAGTACTTC
>14|NA|TRBV9|TRBJ1-2|NA
CASSVAGDYVGYTF
TGTGCCAGCAGCGTAGCTGGGGACTACGTAGGCTACACCTTC
>14|NA|TRBV7-2|TRBJ2-7|NA
CASSFRWPLYEQYF
TGTGCCAGCAGCTTCAGGTGGCCGCTCTACGAGCAGTACTTC
>16|large|TRBV5-5|TRBJ1-2|TRBD1
CASSLADRGAEGGYTF
TGTGCCAGCAGCTTGGCGGACAGGGGGGCCGAGGGTGGCTACACCTTC
>15|NA|TRBV7-9|TRBJ2-1|NA
CASSPPRDRYNEQFF
TGTGCCAGCAGCCCCCCGCGGGATCGTTACAATGAGCAGTTCTTC
>16|NA|TRBV19|TRBJ2-6|NA
CASSADQGTGANVLTF
TGTGCCAGTAGTGCCGATCAGGGGACTGGGGCCAACGTCCTGACTTTC
>15|NA|TRBV11-2|TRBJ1-1|NA
CASSLGRVMNTEAFF
TGTGCCAGCAGCTTAGGCAGAGTCATGAACACTGAAGCTTTCTTT
>15|NA|TRBV11-2|TRBJ2-2|NA
CASSLFRSNTGELFF
TGTGCCAGCAGCTTATTCAGAAGCAACACCGGGGAGCTGTTTTTT
>17|NA|TRBV29-1|TRBJ2-1|TRBD1
CSVEEGRTGGFYNEQFF
TGCAGCGTTGAAGAGGGTCGGACAGGGGGATTTTACAATGAGCAGTTCTTC
>16|NA|TRBV10-1|TRBJ1-1|NA
CATRHNGPPKITEAFF
TGCGCCACCAGACATAACGGGCCTCCTAAAATCACTGAAGCTTTCTTT
>15|NA|TRBV4-3|TRBJ2-1|TRBD1
CASSQETGGYNEQFF
TGCGCCAGCAGCCAAGAGACAGGGGGCTACAATGAGCAGTTCTTC
>17|NA|TRBV21-1|TRBJ2-7|NA
CASSTPSGTGEAYEQYF
TGTGCCAGCAGCACCCCCTCCGGGACAGGGGAAGCCTACGAGCAGTACTTC
>14|NA|TRBV6-1|TRBJ1-2|NA
CASTWTDTFYGYTF
TGTGCCAGCACATGGACGGACACCTTCTATGGCTACACCTTC
>15|NA|TRBV6-4|TRBJ2-2|NA
CASSDSGESTGELFF
TGTGCCAGCAGTGACTCCGGGGAAAGCACCGGGGAGCTGTTTTTT
>13|NA|TRBV6-1|TRBJ2-3|NA
CAGGSPGPDTQYF
TGTGCCGGAGGGTCCCCTGGACCCGATACGCAGTATTTT
>13|NA|TRBV11-2|TRBJ2-1|NA
CASSYIPANEQFF
TGTGCCAGCAGCTATATCCCCGCCAATGAGCAGTTCTTC
>16|few|TRBV7-3|TRBJ2-7|NA
CASSFQGGFSSYEQYF
TGTGCCAGCAGCTTCCAGGGTGGATTTAGCTCCTACGAGCAGTACTTC
>14|NA|TRBV27|TRBJ2-7|NA
CASSRDRSSYEQYF
TGTGCCAGCAGTCGTGACAGGAGCTCCTACGAGCAGTACTTC
>16|few|TRBV4-3|TRBJ2-3|NA
CASSQELGGATDTQYF
TGCGCCAGCAGCCAAGAATTAGGCGGTGCCACAGATACGCAGTATTTT
>16|NA|TRBV6-6|TRBJ1-1|NA
CASSYSRQGGHTEAFF
TGTGCCAGCAGTTACTCAAGGCAGGGCGGGCACACTGAAGCTTTCTTT
>14|NA|TRBV11-3|TRBJ1-2|NA
CASSLEAGPTGYTF
TGTGCCAGCAGCTTAGAGGCCGGACCAACGGGCTACACCTTC
>18|once|TRBV7-9|TRBJ1-5|NA
CASSFRGSIMKSNQPQHF
TGTGCCAGCAGCTTCCGAGGGTCGATCATGAAGAGCAATCAGCCCCAGCATTTT
>13|NA|TRBV6-1|TRBJ2-7|NA
CASSEGPTYEQYF
TGTGCCAGCAGTGAAGGGCCAACCTACGAGCAGTACTTC
>14|NA|TRBV7-9|TRBJ1-5|NA
CASSSLGGNQPQHF
TGTGCCAGCAGCTCCTTGGGGGGCAATCAGCCCCAGCATTTT
>14|NA|TRBV7-3|TRBJ2-3|TRBD1
CASSLRTGNDTQYF
TGTGCCAGCAGCTTGCGGACAGGGAATGATACGCAGTATTTT
>14|few|TRBV19|TRBJ1-1|TRBD1
CASSAGGSNTEAFF
TGTGCCAGTAGTGCAGGGGGTTCGAACACTGAAGCTTTCTTT
>14|NA|TRBV4-3|TRBJ2-7|TRBD2
CASSRWTSDYEQYF
TGCGCCAGCAGCCGGTGGACTAGCGACTACGAGCAGTACTTC
>17|NA|TRBV5-6|TRBJ2-2|TRBD1
CASTPGQGAIDTGELFF
TGTGCCAGCACGCCGGGACAGGGGGCGATTGACACCGGGGAGCTGTTTTTT
>16|NA|TRBV7-9|TRBJ1-2|TRBD1
CASSFEQGVLEHGYTF
TGTGCCAGCAGCTTTGAACAGGGGGTATTGGAACATGGCTACACCTTC
>13|few|TRBV7-2|TRBJ2-7|TRBD1
CASGQGATYEQYF
TGTGCCAGCGGACAGGGTGCGACCTACGAGCAGTACTTC
>16|NA|TRBV5-4|TRBJ1-1|NA
CASSIWMARLRTEAFF
TGTGCCAGCAGCATTTGGATGGCCCGCCTGAGGACTGAAGCTTTCTTT
>16|NA|TRBV4-3|TRBJ2-1|TRBD1
CASSQDTGGSYNEQFF
TGCGCCAGCAGCCAGGACACAGGGGGCTCCTACAATGAGCAGTTCTTC
>14|NA|TRBV4-1|TRBJ1-2|NA
CASSQGGAAHGYTF
TGCGCCAGCAGCCAAGGGGGGGCAGCGCATGGCTACACCTTC
>13|NA|TRBV7-3|TRBJ2-1|NA
CASSLLPGNEQFF
TGTGCCAGCAGCTTGCTACCAGGGAATGAGCAGTTCTTC
>17|medium-sized|TRBV21-1|TRBJ1-2|NA
CASSKVVERQGADGYTF
TGTGCCAGCAGCAAAGTAGTAGAGCGACAGGGGGCGGATGGCTACACCTTC
>13|NA|TRBV6-1|TRBJ2-7|NA
CASSDNRNYEQYF
TGTGCCAGCAGTGATAACAGGAACTACGAGCAGTACTTC
>14|few|TRBV27|TRBJ1-4|NA
CASSLDRSNEKLFF
TGTGCCAGCAGTTTAGACAGGTCTAATGAAAAACTGTTTTTT
>12|few|TRBV29-1|TRBJ1-1|NA
CSVDGENTEAFF
TGCAGCGTTGATGGGGAGAACACTGAAGCTTTCTTT
>13|NA|TRBV27|TRBJ1-2|NA
CASRYTGNYGYTF
TGTGCCAGCAGATACACAGGGAACTATGGCTACACCTTC
>14|NA|TRBV6-1|TRBJ2-2|NA
CASSEGQTTGELFF
TGTGCCAGCAGTGAAGGACAGACCACCGGGGAGCTGTTTTTT
>11|NA|TRBV11-2|TRBJ1-1|NA
CASSLNTEAFF
TGTGCCAGCAGCCTAAACACTGAAGCTTTCTTT
>11|few|TRBV6-1|TRBJ1-1|NA
CAIGENTEAFF
TGTGCCATAGGAGAGAACACTGAAGCTTTCTTT
>16|NA|TRBV7-2|TRBJ2-5|TRBD1
CASSYSQGYESETQYF
TGTGCCAGCAGCTATTCACAGGGGTACGAATCCGAGACCCAGTACTTC